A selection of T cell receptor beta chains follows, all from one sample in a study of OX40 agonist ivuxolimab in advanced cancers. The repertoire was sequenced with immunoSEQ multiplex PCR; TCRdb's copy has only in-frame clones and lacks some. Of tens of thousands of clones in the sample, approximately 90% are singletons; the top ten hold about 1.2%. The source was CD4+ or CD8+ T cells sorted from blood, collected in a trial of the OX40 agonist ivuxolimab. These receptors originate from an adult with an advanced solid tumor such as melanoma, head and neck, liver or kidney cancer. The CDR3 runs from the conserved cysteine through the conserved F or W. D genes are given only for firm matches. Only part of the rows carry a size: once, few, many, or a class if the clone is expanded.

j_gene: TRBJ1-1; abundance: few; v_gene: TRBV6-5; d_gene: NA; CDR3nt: TGTGCCAGCAGGCCCCCCAAGGGTATGGGAACTGAAGCTTTCTTT; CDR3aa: CASRPPKGMGTEAFF
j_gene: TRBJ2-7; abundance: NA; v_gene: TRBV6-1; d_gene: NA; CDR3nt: TGTGCCAGCAGTGAACAGTCCTACGAGCAGTACTTC; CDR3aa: CASSEQSYEQYF
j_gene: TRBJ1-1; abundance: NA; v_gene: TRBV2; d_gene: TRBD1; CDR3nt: TGTGCCAAGAACAGGGGGCCGGACACTGAAGCTTTCTTT; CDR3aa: CAKNRGPDTEAFF
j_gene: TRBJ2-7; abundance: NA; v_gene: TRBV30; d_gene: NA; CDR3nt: TGTGCCTGGAGTGGCAGGGGGGGGGCCTACGAGCAGTACTTC; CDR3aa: CAWSGRGGAYEQYF
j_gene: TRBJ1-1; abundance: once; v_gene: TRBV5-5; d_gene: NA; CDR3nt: TGTGCCAGCAGCTTTCTGACAGGTATTGGAAAGGACACTGAAGCTTTCTTT; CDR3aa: CASSFLTGIGKDTEAFF
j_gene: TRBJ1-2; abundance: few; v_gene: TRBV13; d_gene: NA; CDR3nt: TGTGCCAGCAGCTACGCCAGGCTGGGGGTTAACTATGGCTACACCTTC; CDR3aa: CASSYARLGVNYGYTF
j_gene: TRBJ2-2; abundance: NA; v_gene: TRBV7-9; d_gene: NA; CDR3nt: TGTGCCAGCTTCCGGGGGACGAACACCGGGGAGCTGTTTTTT; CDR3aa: CASFRGTNTGELFF
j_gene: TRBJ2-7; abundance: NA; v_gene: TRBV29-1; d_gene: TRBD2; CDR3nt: TGCAGCGTTAAGACTAGCGGGTACGAGCAGTACTTC; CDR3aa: CSVKTSGYEQYF
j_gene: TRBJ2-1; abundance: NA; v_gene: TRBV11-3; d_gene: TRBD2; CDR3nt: TGTGCCAGCAGCTTAGAGATAGCGGGGGGGCCGGTAGGTGAGCAGTTCTTC; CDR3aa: CASSLEIAGGPVGEQFF
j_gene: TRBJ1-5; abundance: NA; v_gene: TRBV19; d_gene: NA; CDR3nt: TGTGCCAGTAGTTATAGGGGCAATCAGCCCCAGCATTTT; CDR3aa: CASSYRGNQPQHF
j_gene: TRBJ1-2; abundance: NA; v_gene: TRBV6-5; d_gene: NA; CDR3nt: TGTGCCAGCAGTTACTCGAGAAGATTGCATGGCTACACCTTC; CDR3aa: CASSYSRRLHGYTF
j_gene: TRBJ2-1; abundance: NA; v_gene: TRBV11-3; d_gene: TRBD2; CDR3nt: TGTGCCAGCAGCCCTGGGACTAGCGGGGGCCGAAGCTCCTACAATGAGCAGTTCTTC; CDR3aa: CASSPGTSGGRSSYNEQFF
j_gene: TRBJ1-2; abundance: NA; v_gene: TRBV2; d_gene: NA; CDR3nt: TGTGCCAGCAGTGTGGCCAGCCTCTATGGCTACACCTTC; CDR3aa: CASSVASLYGYTF
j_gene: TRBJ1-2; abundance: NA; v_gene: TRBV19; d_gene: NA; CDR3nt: TGTGCCAGTAGTGTCAGACAGTTCGGCTATGGCTACACCTTC; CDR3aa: CASSVRQFGYGYTF
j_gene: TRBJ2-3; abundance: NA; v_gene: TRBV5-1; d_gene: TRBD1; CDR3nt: TGCGCCAGCAGCGGCGGGACAGGTACGGTCACAGATACGCAGTATTTT; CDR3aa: CASSGGTGTVTDTQYF
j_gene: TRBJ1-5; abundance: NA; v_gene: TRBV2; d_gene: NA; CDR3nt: TGTGCCAGCAGTGAAGCATTTAGGGGAGCTCAGCCCCAGCATTTT; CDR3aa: CASSEAFRGAQPQHF
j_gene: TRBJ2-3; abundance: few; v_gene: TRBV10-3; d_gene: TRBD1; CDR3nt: TGTGCCATCAGCTCGGGACAGGACCGCACAGATACGCAGTATTTT; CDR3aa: CAISSGQDRTDTQYF
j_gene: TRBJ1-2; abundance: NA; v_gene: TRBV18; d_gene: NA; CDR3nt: TGTGCCAGCTCACCGGGTACAGGGCCGGGATACTATGGCTACACCTTC; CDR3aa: CASSPGTGPGYYGYTF
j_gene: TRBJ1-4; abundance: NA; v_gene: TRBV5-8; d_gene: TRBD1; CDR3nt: TGTGCCAGCAGTCCGGGACAGGGGACAACTAATGAAAAACTGTTTTTT; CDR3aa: CASSPGQGTTNEKLFF
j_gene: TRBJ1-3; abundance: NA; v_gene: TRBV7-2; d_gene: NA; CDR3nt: TGTGCCAGCAGCTGGGCCCGGGGAAACACCATATATTTT; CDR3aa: CASSWARGNTIYF
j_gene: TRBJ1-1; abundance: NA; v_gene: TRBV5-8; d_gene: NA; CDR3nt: TGTGCCAGCAGCTTGAGGCTGGGCCCCCTGAACACTGAAGCTTTCTTT; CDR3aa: CASSLRLGPLNTEAFF
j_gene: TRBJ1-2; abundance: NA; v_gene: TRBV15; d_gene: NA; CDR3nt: TGTGCCACCAGCAGAGGGCCCCCCGGGACCTATGGCTACACCTTC; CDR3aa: CATSRGPPGTYGYTF
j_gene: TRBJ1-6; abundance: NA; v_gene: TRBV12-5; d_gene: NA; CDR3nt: TGTGCTAGTGGTTACGATAACTATAATTCACCCCTCCACTTT; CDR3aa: CASGYDNYNSPLHF
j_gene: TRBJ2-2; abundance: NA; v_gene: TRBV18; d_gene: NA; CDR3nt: TGTGCCAGCTCACCGTCCAATAAAAGGGAGACCGGGGAGCTGTTTTTT; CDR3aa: CASSPSNKRETGELFF